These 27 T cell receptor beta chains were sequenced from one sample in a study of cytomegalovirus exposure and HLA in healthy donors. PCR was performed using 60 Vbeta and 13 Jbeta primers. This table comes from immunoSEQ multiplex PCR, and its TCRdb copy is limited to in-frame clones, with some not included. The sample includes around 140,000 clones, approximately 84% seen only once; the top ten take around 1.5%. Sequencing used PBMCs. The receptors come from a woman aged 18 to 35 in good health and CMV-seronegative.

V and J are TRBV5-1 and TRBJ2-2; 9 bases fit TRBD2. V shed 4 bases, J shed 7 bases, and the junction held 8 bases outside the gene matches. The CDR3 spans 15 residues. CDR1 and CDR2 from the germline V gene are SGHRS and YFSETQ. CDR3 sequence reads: CASSEGLAIGGELFF. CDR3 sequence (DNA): TGCGCCAGCAGCGAGGGACTAGCAATAGGCGGGGAGCTGTTTTTT.

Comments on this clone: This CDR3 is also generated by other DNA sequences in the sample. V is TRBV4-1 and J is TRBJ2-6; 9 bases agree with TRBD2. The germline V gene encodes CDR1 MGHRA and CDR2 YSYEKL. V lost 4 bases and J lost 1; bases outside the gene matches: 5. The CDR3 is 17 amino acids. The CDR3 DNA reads TGCGCCAGCAGCCCTAGCGGGACTTCATCTGGGGCCAACGTCCTGACTTTC. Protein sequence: CASSPSGTSSGANVLTF.

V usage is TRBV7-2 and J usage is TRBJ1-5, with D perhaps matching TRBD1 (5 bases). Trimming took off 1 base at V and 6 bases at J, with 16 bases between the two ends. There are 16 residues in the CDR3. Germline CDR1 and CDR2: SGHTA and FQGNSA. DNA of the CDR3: TGTGCCAGCAGCTTAGAGGCATTGGGGGGAGGTCAGCCCCAGCATTTT. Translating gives CASSLEALGGGQPQHF.

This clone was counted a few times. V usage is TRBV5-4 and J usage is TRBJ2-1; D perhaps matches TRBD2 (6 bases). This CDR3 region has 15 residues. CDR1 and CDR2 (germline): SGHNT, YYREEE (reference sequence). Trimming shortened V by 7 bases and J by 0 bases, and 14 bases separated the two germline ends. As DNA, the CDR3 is TGTGCCAGCCACTTAGCGGTGAGCTCCTACAATGAGCAGTTCTTC. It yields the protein CASHLAVSSYNEQFF.

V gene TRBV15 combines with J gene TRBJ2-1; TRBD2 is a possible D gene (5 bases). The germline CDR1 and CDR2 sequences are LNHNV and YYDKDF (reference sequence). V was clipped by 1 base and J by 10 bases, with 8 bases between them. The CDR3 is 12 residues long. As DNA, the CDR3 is TGTGCCACCAGCAGAGTTCCGGGAGAGCAGTTCTTC. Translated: CATSRVPGEQFF.

The CDR3 nucleotides are TGCGCCAGCAGCCAAGTACTCACCGGGGAGCTGTTTTTT. Translation: CASSQVLTGELFF. The V and J genes are TRBV4-1 and TRBJ2-2; D gene uncertain. CDR1 MGHRA and CDR2 YSYEKL come from the germline V gene. The CDR3 length is 13 residues. V dropped 1 base and J dropped 4 bases, with 4 bases sitting between them.

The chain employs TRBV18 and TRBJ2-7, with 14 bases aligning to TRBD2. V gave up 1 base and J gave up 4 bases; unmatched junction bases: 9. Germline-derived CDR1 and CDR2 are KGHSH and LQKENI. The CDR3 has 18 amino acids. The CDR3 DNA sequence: TGTGCCAGCTCACCACGGGAGGCGACTAGCGGGAGGGCTTACGAGCAGTACTTC. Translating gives CASSPREATSGRAYEQYF.

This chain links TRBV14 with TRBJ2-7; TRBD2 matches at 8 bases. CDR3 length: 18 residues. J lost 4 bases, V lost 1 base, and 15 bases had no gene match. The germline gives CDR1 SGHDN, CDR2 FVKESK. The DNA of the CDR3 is TGTGCCAGCAGCCAAGTAGGTATAACGGGGACTAGACCATACGAGCAGTACTTC. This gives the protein CASSQVGITGTRPYEQYF.

CDR3 region: CASSWQGLGTDTQYF. The CDR3 DNA sequence: TGTGCCAGCAGTTGGCAGGGTTTGGGCACAGATACGCAGTATTTT. The rearrangement uses TRBV27 and TRBJ2-3, with a possible D match to TRBD1 (5 bases). Trimming shortened V by 4 bases and J by 1 base, and 12 bases separated the two germline ends. CDR1 and CDR2 from the germline V gene are MNHEY and SMNVEV (reference sequence). The CDR3 consists of 15 residues.

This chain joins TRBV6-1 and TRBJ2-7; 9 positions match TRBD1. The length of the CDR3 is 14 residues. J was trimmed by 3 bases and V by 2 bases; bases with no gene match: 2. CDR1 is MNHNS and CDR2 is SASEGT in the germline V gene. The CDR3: CASSERQGDYEQYF. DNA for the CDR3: TGTGCCAGCAGTGAAAGACAGGGGGACTACGAGCAGTACTTC.

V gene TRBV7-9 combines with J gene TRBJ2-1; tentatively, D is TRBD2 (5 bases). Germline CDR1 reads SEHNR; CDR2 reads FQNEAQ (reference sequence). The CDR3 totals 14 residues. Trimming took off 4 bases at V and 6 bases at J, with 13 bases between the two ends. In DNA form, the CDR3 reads TGTGCCAGCAGCTCCTTATCCGGGATCAATGAGCAGTTCTTC. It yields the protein CASSSLSGINEQFF.

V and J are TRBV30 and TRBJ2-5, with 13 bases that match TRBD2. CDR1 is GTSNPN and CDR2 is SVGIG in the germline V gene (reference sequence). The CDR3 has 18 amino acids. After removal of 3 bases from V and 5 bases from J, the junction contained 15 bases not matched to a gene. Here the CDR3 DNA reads TGTGCCTGGAGCTTCGGACTAGCGGGAGTAGGCGGTATCGAGACCCAGTACTTC. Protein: CAWSFGLAGVGGIETQYF.

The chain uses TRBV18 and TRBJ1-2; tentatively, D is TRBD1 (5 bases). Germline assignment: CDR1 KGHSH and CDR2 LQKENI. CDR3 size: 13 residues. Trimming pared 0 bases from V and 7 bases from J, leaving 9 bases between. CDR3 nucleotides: TGTGCCAGCTCACCACCGAATGGGGCTGGCTACACCTTC. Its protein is CASSPPNGAGYTF.

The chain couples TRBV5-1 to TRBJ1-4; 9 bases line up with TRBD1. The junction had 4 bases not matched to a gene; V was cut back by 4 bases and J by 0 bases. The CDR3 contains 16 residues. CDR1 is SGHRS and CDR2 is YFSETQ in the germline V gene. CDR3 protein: CASSNTGGTTNEKLFF. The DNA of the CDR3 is TGCGCCAGCAGCAATACAGGGGGCACAACTAATGAAAAACTGTTTTTT.

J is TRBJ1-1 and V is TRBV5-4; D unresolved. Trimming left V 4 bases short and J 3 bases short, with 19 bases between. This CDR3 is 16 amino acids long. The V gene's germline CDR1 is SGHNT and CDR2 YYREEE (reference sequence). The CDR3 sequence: CASSPKSGRTDTEAFF. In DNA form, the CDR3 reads TGTGCCAGCAGCCCGAAATCGGGGAGAACGGACACTGAAGCTTTCTTT.

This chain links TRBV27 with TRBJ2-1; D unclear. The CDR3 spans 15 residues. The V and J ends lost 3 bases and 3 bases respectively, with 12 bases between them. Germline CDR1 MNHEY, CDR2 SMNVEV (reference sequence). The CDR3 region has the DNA TGTGCCAGCAGTTTTGGTAGTCTTGGCTACAATGAGCAGTTCTTC. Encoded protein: CASSFGSLGYNEQFF.

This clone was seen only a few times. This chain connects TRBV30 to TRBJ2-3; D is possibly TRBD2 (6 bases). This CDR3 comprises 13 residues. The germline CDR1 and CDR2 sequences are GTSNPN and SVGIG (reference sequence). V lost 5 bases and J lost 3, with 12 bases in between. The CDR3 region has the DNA TGTGCCTGGCCGGGAGACGTTACAGATACGCAGTATTTT. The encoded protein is CAWPGDVTDTQYF.

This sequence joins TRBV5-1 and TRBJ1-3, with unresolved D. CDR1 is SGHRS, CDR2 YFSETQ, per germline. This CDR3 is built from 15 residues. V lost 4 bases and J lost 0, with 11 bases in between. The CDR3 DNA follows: TGCGCCAGCAGCCCGTTAGGCGGCTCTGGAAACACCATATATTTT. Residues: CASSPLGGSGNTIYF.

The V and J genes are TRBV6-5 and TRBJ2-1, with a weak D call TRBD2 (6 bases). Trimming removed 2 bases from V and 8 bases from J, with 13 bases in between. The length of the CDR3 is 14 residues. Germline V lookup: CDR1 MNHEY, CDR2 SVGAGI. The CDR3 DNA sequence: TGTGCCAGCAGTTACAAGCGGGCGTTTGATGAGCAGTTCTTC. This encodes CASSYKRAFDEQFF.

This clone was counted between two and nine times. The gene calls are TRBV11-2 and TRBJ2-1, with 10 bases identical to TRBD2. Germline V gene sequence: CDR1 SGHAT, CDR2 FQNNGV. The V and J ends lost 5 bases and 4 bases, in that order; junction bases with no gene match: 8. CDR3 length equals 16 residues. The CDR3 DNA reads TGTGCCAGCAGCGTAGGGGGGACTAGCGCTTACAATGAGCAGTTCTTC. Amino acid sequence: CASSVGGTSAYNEQFF.

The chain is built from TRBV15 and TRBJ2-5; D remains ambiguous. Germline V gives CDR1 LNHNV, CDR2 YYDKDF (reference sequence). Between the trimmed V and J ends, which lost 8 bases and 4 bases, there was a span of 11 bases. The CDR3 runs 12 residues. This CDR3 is CATEVAGETQYF. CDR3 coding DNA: TGTGCCACCGAAGTGGCAGGAGAGACCCAGTACTTC.

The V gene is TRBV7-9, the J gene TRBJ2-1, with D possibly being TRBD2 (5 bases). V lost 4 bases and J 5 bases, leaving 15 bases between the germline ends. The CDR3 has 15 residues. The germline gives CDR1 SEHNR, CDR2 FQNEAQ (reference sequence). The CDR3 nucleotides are TGTGCCAGCAGCTGGCCGGAGGATGGGGACAATGAGCAGTTCTTC. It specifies CASSWPEDGDNEQFF.

In nucleotides, the CDR3 is TGTGCCAGCAGTGTGAGGGACACCCTGCAGTACTTC. Its protein is CASSVRDTLQYF. This chain uses TRBV6-1 with TRBJ2-7, with a possible D match to TRBD1 (6 bases). The CDR3 runs 12 residues. Germline V gives CDR1 MNHNS, CDR2 SASEGT. With 4 bases removed from V and 9 bases from J, the gap between germline ends came to 13 bases.

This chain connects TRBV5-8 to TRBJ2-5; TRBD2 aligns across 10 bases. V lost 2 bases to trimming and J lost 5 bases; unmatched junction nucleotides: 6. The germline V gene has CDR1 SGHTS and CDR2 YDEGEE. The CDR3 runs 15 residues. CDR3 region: CASSLALAGVETQYF. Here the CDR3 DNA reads TGTGCCAGCAGCTTAGCCCTAGCGGGAGTTGAGACCCAGTACTTC.

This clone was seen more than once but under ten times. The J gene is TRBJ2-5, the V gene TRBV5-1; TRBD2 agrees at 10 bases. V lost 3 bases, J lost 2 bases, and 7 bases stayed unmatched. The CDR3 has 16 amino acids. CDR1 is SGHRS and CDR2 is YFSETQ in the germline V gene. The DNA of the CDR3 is TGCGCCAGCAGCTCCCGGACTAGCGGTTTACAAGAGACCCAGTACTTC. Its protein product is CASSSRTSGLQETQYF.

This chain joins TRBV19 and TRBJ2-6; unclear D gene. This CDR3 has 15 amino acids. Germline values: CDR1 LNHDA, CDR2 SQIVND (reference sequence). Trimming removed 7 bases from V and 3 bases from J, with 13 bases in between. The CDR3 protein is CASKAGFYGANVLTF. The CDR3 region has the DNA TGTGCCAGTAAGGCAGGTTTCTATGGGGCCAACGTCCTGACTTTC.

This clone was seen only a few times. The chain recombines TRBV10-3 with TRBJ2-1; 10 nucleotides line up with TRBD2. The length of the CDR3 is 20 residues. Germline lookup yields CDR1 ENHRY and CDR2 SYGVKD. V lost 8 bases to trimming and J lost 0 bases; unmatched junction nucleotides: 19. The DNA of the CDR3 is TGTGCCATCGTGCGCCTAGCGGGAGAAGAAGGGCTTAGCTCCTACAATGAGCAGTTCTTC. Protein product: CAIVRLAGEEGLSSYNEQFF.